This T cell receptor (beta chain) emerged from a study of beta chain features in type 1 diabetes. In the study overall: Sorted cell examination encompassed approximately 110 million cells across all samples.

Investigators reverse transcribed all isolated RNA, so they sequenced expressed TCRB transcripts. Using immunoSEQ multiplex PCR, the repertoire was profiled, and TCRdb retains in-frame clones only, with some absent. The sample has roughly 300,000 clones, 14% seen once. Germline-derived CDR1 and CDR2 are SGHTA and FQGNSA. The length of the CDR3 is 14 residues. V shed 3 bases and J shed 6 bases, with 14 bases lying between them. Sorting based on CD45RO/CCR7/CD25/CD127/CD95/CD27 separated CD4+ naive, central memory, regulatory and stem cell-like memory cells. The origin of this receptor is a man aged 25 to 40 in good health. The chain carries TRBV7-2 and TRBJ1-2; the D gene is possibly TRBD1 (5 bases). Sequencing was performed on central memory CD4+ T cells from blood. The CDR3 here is CASSLFQGGDGYTF. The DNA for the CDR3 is TGTGCCAGCAGCTTGTTCCAGGGAGGGGATGGCTACACCTTC.